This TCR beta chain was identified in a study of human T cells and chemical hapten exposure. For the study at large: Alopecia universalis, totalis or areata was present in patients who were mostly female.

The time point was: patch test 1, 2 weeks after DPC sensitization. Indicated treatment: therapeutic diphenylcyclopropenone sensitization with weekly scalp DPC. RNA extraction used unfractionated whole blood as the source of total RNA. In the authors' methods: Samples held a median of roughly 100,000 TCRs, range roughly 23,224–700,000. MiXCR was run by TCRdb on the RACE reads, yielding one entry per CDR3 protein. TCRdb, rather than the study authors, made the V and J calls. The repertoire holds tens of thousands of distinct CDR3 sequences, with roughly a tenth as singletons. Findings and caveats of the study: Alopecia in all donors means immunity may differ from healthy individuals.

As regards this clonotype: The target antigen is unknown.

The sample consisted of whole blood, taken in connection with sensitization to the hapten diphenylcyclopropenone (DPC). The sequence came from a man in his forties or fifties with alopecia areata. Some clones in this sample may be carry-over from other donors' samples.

The CDR3 DNA reads as TGTGCCAGCAGCGTTACAGGGTACCAAGAGACCCAGTACTTC. Translated: CASSVTGYQETQYF. This chain joins TRBV9 and TRBJ2-5; the D gene is possibly TRBD1 (6 bases). Trimming took 2 bases from V and 0 from J, leaving 8 bases between them. Germline V gene data show CDR1 as SGDLS and CDR2 as YYNGEE. The CDR3 runs to 14 residues.